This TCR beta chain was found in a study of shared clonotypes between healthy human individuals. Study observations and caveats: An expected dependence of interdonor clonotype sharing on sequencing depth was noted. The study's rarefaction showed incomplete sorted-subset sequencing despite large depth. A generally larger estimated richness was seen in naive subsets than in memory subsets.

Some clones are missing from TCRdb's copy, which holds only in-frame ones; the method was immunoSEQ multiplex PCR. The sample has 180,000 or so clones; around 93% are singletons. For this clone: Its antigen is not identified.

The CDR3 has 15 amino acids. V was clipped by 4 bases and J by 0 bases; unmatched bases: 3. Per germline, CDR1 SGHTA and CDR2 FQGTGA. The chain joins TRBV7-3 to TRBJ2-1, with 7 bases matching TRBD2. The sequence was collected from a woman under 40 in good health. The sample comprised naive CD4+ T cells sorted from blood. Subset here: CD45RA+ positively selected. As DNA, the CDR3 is TGTGCCAGCAGCTCCCGACTAGCCTCCTACAATGAGCAGTTCTTC. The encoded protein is CASSSRLASYNEQFF.